This T cell receptor (beta chain) came from a study of tumor-infiltrating lymphocytes in localized non-small cell lung cancer. Of note for this clone: Its specificity is not known.

Study conclusions and caveats: Different pieces of the same tissue went to different assays, confounding technical variation with intratumor heterogeneity. No T-cell fraction difference was seen between IM1 and IM2 tumors. Only some patients had TCR sequencing, depending on available tissue. Tumor T-cell fraction from TCR sequencing was not associated with recurrence-free survival (p = 0.61).

The assay was immunoSEQ multiplex PCR, and TCRdb's table has in-frame clones only and misses some. Found here are about 11,000 clones, around 63% of them singletons; the top ten hold about 9.1%. The CDR3 is 15 residues long. V was pared by 4 bases and J by 6 bases, with 17 bases between. The germline gives CDR1 SGHRS, CDR2 YFSETQ. The TCR was taken from a human donor with non-small cell lung cancer. The chain couples TRBV5-1 to TRBJ2-1; D is possibly TRBD1 (5 bases). Specimen: lung tumor tissue. The CDR3 is CASSPGYGSVNEQFF. Written as DNA, the CDR3 is TGCGCCAGCAGCCCAGGGTATGGTTCGGTCAATGAGCAGTTCTTC.